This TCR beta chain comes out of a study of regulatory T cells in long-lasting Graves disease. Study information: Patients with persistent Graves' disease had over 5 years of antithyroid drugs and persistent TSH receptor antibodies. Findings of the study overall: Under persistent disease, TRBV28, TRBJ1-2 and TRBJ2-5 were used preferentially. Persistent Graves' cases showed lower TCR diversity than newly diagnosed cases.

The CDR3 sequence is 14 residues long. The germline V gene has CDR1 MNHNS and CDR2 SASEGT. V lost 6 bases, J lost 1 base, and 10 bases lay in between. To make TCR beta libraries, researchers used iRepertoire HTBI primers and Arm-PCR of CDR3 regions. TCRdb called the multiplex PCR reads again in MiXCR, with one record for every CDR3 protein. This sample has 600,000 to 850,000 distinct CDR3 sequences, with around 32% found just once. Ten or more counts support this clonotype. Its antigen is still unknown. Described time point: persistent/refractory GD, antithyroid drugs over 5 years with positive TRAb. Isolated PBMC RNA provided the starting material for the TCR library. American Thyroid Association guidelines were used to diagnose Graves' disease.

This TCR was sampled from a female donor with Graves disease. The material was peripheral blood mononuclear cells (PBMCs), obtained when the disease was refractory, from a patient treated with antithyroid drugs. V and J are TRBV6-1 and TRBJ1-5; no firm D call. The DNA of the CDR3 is TGTGCCAGCAGACCGGGCTCGAGCAATCAGCCCCAGCATTTT. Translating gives CASRPGSSNQPQHF.